These 3 T cell receptor beta chains share one sample of origin, sequenced in a study of OX40 agonist ivuxolimab in advanced cancers. The repertoire was sequenced with immunoSEQ multiplex PCR; TCRdb's copy has only in-frame clones and lacks some. Here the sample spans roughly 34,000 clones, 84% being singletons. This specimen consisted of CD4+ or CD8+ T cells sorted from blood, obtained in a trial of the OX40 agonist ivuxolimab. Source of these receptors: an adult with an advanced solid tumor such as melanoma, head and neck, liver or kidney cancer.

V usage is TRBV7-2 and J usage is TRBJ2-7, with D maybe TRBD2 (6 bases). V lost 6 bases and J 4 bases, leaving 19 bases between the germline ends. The CDR3 covers 15 residues. Germline V gene lookup returns CDR1 SGHTA and CDR2 FQGNSA. The CDR3 DNA sequence: TGTGCCAGCAGACATCCGGGACTCCCCGGGTACGAGCAGTACTTC. Translation gives CASRHPGLPGYEQYF.

This clone was counted a single time. The rearrangement joins TRBV21-1 to TRBJ1-2. TRBV21-1 is described as a pseudogene. CDR3 length equals 15 residues. The DNA for the CDR3 is TGTGCCAGCAGCACCTACCGATGGAAGGAGCGGGGCTACACCTTC. It is translated as CASSTYRWKERGYTF.

By share, this clone counts as medium-sized. The chain links TRBV30 to TRBJ1-2; 12 bases are shared with TRBD1. V lost 2 bases, J lost 8 bases, and 6 bases stayed unmatched. CDR3 length: 14 residues. Germline V gene lookup returns CDR1 GTSNPN and CDR2 SVGIG (reference sequence). The CDR3 here is CAWSTGQGAEGYTF. The CDR3 DNA reads TGTGCCTGGAGTACGGGACAGGGGGCGGAGGGCTACACCTTC.